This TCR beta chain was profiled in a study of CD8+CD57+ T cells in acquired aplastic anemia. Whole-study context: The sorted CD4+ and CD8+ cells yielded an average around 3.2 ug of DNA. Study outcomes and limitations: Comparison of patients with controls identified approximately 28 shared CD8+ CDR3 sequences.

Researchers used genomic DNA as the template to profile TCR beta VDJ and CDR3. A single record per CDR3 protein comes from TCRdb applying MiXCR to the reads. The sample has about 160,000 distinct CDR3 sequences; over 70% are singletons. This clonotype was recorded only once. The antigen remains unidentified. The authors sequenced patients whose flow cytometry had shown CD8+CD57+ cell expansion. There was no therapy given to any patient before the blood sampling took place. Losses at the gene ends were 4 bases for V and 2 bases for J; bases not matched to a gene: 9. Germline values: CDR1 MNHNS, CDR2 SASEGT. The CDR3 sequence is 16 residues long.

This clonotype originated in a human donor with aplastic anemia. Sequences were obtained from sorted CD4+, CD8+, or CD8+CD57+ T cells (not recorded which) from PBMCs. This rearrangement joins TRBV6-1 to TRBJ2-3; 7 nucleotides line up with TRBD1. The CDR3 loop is CASSAVGTVYTDTQYF. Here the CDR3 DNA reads TGTGCCAGCAGTGCTGTGGGGACAGTGTACACAGATACGCAGTATTTT.